These 10 T cell receptor beta chains came from one sample sequenced in a study of T cells in Graves' hyperthyroidism and ophthalmopathy. The TCR beta CDR3 regions underwent amplification using RNA transcripts as the source. The primer set for the first-round RT-PCR of the TCR CDR3 was HTBI. A single record per CDR3 protein comes from TCRdb applying MiXCR to the multiplex PCR reads. The table records 540,000 or so distinct CDR3 sequences, just over 45% of them present only once. The sample was peripheral blood or thyroid tissue (not recorded which). These receptors all come from an adult woman with Graves' disease, either hyperthyroidism or ophthalmopathy (not recorded which).

In this sample, this clonotype turned up a few times. V usage is TRBV20-1 and J usage is TRBJ2-7, with 9 nucleotides matching TRBD2. V was pared by 3 bases and J by 0 bases, with 3 bases of the junction left unmatched. Germline V gene data show CDR1 as DFQATT and CDR2 as SNEGSKA (reference sequence). The length of the CDR3 is 14 residues. The DNA of the CDR3 is TGCAGTGCTAGTGCGACTAGCGGCTCCTACGAGCAGTACTTC. Residues: CSASATSGSYEQYF.

The rearrangement links TRBV3-1 to TRBJ1-5; the D is unclear. Trimming removed 1 base at V and 8 bases at J, with 9 bases between. The CDR3 runs 13 residues. Germline CDR1 and CDR2: LGHDT and YNNKEL (reference sequence). CDR3 bases: TGTGCCAGCAGCCAAGTTCGGTCCGAGCCCCAGCATTTT. As protein: CASSQVRSEPQHF.

The V call is TRBV11-2, the J call TRBJ2-7; D may be TRBD2 (6 bases). Germline V gene lookup returns CDR1 SGHAT and CDR2 FQNNGV. The CDR3 extends over 14 amino acids. V lost 7 bases and J 2 bases, leaving 15 bases between the germline ends. The CDR3 region has the DNA TGTGCCAGCACCCCCCTAACGGGAGCCTACGAGCAGTACTTC. The encoded protein is CASTPLTGAYEQYF.

The count of this clonotype is one. The rearrangement links TRBV9 to TRBJ1-1; D might be TRBD1 (6 bases). V was clipped by 3 bases and J by 3 bases, with 12 bases between them. This CDR3 region has 14 residues. Germline values: CDR1 SGDLS, CDR2 YYNGEE. CDR3: CASSEGGGHTEAFF. In DNA, the CDR3 is TGTGCCAGCAGCGAGGGGGGGGGGCACACTGAAGCTTTCTTT. The full variable domain, rest sourced from reference TRBV9 and TRBJ1-1, is DSGVTQTPKHLITATGQRVTLRCSPRSGDLSVYWYQQSLDQGLQFLIQYYNGEERAKGNILERFSAQQFPDLHSELNLSSLELGDSALYFCASSEGGGHTEAFFGQGTRLTVV.

This clonotype showed up just once. The rearrangement joins TRBV19 to TRBJ1-1, with a weak D call TRBD1 (5 bases). The V and J ends lost 5 bases and 7 bases respectively, with 14 bases between them. Germline loops: CDR1 LNHDA, CDR2 SQIVND (reference sequence). This CDR3 is 13 amino acids long. CDR3 in amino acids: CASSPPGLNEAFF. In DNA, the CDR3 is TGTGCCAGTAGTCCCCCGGGGCTGAATGAAGCTTTCTTT.

This clonotype was counted at least ten times. V gene TRBV29-1 combines with J gene TRBJ2-7, with D uncertain. V lost 4 bases, J lost 5 bases, and 15 bases lay in between. CDR1 is SQVTM and CDR2 is ANQGSEA in the germline V gene. The CDR3 sequence is 13 residues long. CDR3 DNA sequence: TGCAGCGTTGTAAGAGTTCCCCATAACGAGCAGTACTTC. It translates to CSVVRVPHNEQYF.

The table lists this clonotype with many counts. The chain recombines TRBV20-1 with TRBJ2-7, with 12 nucleotides matching TRBD2. This CDR3 contains 15 residues. The V segment lost 1 base and the J segment 11 bases; nucleotides outside the gene matches: 12. Germline V CDR1 and CDR2: DFQATT, SNEGSKA (reference sequence). CDR3 residues: CSARASLAGGPSEYF. The CDR3 DNA reads as TGCAGTGCTAGAGCTTCTCTAGCGGGAGGGCCCTCGGAGTACTTC.

The rearrangement links TRBV5-1 to TRBJ1-2; 9 nucleotides agree with TRBD1. CDR3 size: 12 residues. Losses at the gene ends were 7 bases for V and 5 bases for J; bases not matched to a gene: 3. The germline V gene encodes CDR1 SGHRS and CDR2 YFSETQ. CDR3 in amino acids: CASGTGLYGYTF. DNA for the CDR3: TGCGCCAGCGGGACAGGGCTATATGGCTACACCTTC.

The chain combines TRBV5-1 with TRBJ2-5, with TRBD1 as a possible D gene (6 bases). The V and J ends lost 0 bases and 12 bases respectively, with 9 bases between them. The CDR3 has 11 residues. Per germline, CDR1 SGHRS and CDR2 YFSETQ. The CDR3 loop reads CASSLEQGKYF. The CDR3 bases are TGCGCCAGCAGCTTGGAACAGGGAAAGTACTTC.

In its sample, this clonotype was seen many times. The DNA of the CDR3 is TGTGCCAGCAGCTCCCCCGGGACACCCAAACAAGGACAGTACTTC. Translation gives CASSSPGTPKQGQYF. This chain links TRBV7-9 with TRBJ2-7, with D possibly being TRBD1 (6 bases). This CDR3 has 15 residues. V was pared by 4 bases and J by 10 bases, with 23 bases between. From germline, CDR1 is SEHNR and CDR2 FQNEAQ (reference sequence).